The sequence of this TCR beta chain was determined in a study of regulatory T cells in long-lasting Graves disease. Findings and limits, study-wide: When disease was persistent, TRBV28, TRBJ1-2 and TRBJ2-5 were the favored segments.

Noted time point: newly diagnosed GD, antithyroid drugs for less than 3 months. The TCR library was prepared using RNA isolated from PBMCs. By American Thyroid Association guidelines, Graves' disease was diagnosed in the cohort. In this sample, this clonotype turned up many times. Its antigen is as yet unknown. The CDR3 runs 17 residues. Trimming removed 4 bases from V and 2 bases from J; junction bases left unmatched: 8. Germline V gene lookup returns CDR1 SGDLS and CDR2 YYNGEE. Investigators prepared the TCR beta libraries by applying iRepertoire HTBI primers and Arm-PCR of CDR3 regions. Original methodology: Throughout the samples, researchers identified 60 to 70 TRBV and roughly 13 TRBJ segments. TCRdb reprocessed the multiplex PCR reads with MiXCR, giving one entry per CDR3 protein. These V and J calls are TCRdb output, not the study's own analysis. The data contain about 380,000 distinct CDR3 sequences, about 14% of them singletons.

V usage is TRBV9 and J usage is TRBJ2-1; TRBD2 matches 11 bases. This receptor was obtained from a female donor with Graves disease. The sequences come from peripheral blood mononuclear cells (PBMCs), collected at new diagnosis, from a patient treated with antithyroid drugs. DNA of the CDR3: TGTGCCAGCAGCTCATCGGGACTAGCGGACCCCTACAATGAGCAGTTCTTC. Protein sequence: CASSSSGLADPYNEQFF.